This T cell receptor beta chain was sequenced in a study of control samples from healthy donors and cancer patients. The CDR3 runs to 13 residues. V was pared by 8 bases and J by 8 bases, with 18 bases between. Germline CDR1 is SEHNR and CDR2 is FQNEAQ (reference sequence). Assay used: immunoSEQ multiplex PCR; TCRdb lists only in-frame clones, some missing. The table records about 100,000 clones, about 82% of them present only once. This sequence joins TRBV7-9 and TRBJ1-2; D gene ambiguous. Material for sequencing was blood. The clonotype was recovered from a man aged 30-40 years in good health. CDR3 nucleotide sequence: TGTGCCAGCCGTGGTGGGGTTATGGCCGGCTACACCTTC. Protein sequence: CASRGGVMAGYTF.